Each of the 21 T cell receptor beta chains below was sequenced from the same sample in a study of T-cell reconstitution after alpha-beta-depleted transplantation in children. Unique molecular identifiers were used in preparing the TCRbeta library. One entry per CDR3 protein, called by TCRdb with MiXCR from the PCR reads. Seen here are just over 200,000 distinct CDR3 sequences, approximately 8.4% observed once, and the top ten hold 35%. The source was PBMCs, mostly from graft donor cells, collected 360 days after TCRalphabeta/CD19-depleted stem cell transplant. The receptors were gathered from a male patient aged 2 to 10 who had a stem cell transplant for acute myeloid leukemia, so the T cells may come from the graft donor.

This clonotype was counted many times. The chain uses TRBV9 and TRBJ2-1; D not certain. Germline values: CDR1 SGDLS, CDR2 YYNGEE. V was pared by 1 base and J by 8 bases, with 16 bases between. CDR3 length: 15 amino acids. The CDR3 sequence is CASSVTQMPNDEQFF. The CDR3 DNA reads TGTGCCAGCAGCGTAACGCAGATGCCCAATGATGAGCAGTTCTTC.

The gene calls are TRBV11-3 and TRBJ2-1; D is uncertain. This CDR3 region has 16 residues. Germline CDR1 is SGHNT and CDR2 is YENEEA. V lost 1 base and J 4 bases, leaving 14 bases between the germline ends. CDR3 amino acids: CASSLAGQRGYNEQFF. Written as DNA, the CDR3 is TGTGCCAGCAGCTTAGCTGGGCAGCGCGGTTACAATGAGCAGTTCTTC.

The chain joins TRBV18 to TRBJ2-7; D remains unclear. This CDR3 is 16 amino acids long. Trimming shortened V by 3 bases and J by 3 bases, and 18 bases separated the two germline ends. CDR1 and CDR2 (germline): KGHSH, LQKENI. The DNA for the CDR3 is TGTGCCAGCTCACCCTTCGACTCGAATGGGCACTACGAGCAGTACTTC. This sequence encodes CASSPFDSNGHYEQYF.

In this sample, this clonotype turned up many times. The genes are TRBV6-5 and TRBJ2-1, with D possibly TRBD2 on 5 matching bases. This CDR3 has 17 amino acids. Germline-derived CDR1 and CDR2 are MNHEY and SVGAGI. The germline V and J ends were trimmed by 1 base and 1 base, with 14 bases remaining between them. Written as DNA, the CDR3 is TGTGCCAGCAGTTACTTAGGTGGGAGAAATTCCTACAATGAGCAGTTCTTC. As protein: CASSYLGGRNSYNEQFF.

J is TRBJ2-3 and V is TRBV7-9; 7 bases match TRBD1. Germline values: CDR1 SEHNR, CDR2 FQNEAQ (reference sequence). V lost 5 bases to trimming and J lost 10 bases; unmatched junction nucleotides: 12. The CDR3 has 14 amino acids. The CDR3 here is CASSPSGTDEAQYF. Written as DNA, the CDR3 is TGTGCCAGCAGCCCTAGTGGGACAGATGAGGCGCAGTATTTT. The full variable domain, completed using reference TRBV7-9 and TRBJ2-3, is DTGVSQNPRHKITKRGQNVTFRCDPISEHNRLYWYRQTLGQGPEFLTYFQNEAQLEKSRLLSDRFSAERPKGSFSTLEIQRTEQGDSAMYLCASSPSGTDEAQYFGPGTRLTVL.

The table lists this clonotype with a few counts. V usage is TRBV7-9 and J usage is TRBJ2-2; 9 nucleotides line up with TRBD2. The CDR3 contains 16 residues. The germline CDR1 and CDR2 sequences are SEHNR and FQNEAQ (reference sequence). V shed 3 bases, J shed 5 bases, and the junction held 7 bases outside the gene matches. The CDR3 is CASSLREGPWTGELFF. In nucleotides, the CDR3 is TGTGCCAGCAGCTTGCGGGAGGGCCCGTGGACCGGGGAGCTGTTTTTT.

This clonotype appeared many times. The chain links TRBV5-5 to TRBJ2-1; D uncertain. V was clipped by 2 bases and J by 4 bases, with 7 bases between them. CDR1 is SGHKS, CDR2 YYEKEE, per germline (reference sequence). This CDR3 is 13 amino acids long. The CDR3 loop reads CASSFGVYNEQFF. CDR3 bases: TGTGCCAGCAGCTTCGGCGTTTACAATGAGCAGTTCTTC.

This chain uses TRBV20-1 with TRBJ1-5; 8 bases fit TRBD1. Germline CDR1 is DFQATT and CDR2 is SNEGSKA (reference sequence). CDR3 length: 15 residues. Trimming took 0 bases from V and 1 from J; bases not matched to a gene: 2. Written as DNA, the CDR3 is TGCAGTGCTAGAGATCGACAGGGGAGCAATCAGCCCCAGCATTTT. Protein product: CSARDRQGSNQPQHF.

This chain connects TRBV20-1 to TRBJ1-3; TRBD1 matches 7 bases. With V trimmed by 0 bases and J by 2 bases, 4 bases remained unmatched. The germline V gene has CDR1 DFQATT and CDR2 SNEGSKA (reference sequence). This CDR3 contains 15 residues. CDR3 sequence (DNA): TGCAGTGCTAGAGATTCCACAGGGGCTGGAAACACCATATATTTT. It specifies CSARDSTGAGNTIYF.

This clonotype was seen at least ten times. V and J are TRBV2 and TRBJ2-7, with 8 bases lining up with TRBD2. V lost 2 bases and J lost 0; bases outside the gene matches: 3. Germline CDR1 is SNHLY and CDR2 is FYNNEI. The CDR3 has 15 amino acids. The CDR3 sequence: CASSERTSRSYEQYF. The CDR3 DNA reads as TGTGCCAGCAGTGAAAGGACTAGCCGCTCCTACGAGCAGTACTTC. The entire variable domain, with the rest obtained from reference TRBV2 and TRBJ2-7, is as follows: EPEVTQTPSHQVTQMGQEVILRCVPISNHLYFYWYRQILGQKVEFLVSFYNNEISEKSEIFDDQFSVERPDGSNFTLKIRSTKLEDSAMYFCASSERTSRSYEQYFGPGTRLTVT.

The chain links TRBV5-8 to TRBJ2-1; TRBD1 or TRBD2 may be the D gene (6 bases each). Trimming shortened V by 1 base and J by 5 bases, and 16 bases separated the two germline ends. This CDR3 has 16 amino acids. CDR1 is SGHTS, CDR2 YDEGEE, per germline. The CDR3 region has the DNA TGTGCCAGCAGCTTGCTGGGGGGCACACCTAACAATGAGCAGTTCTTC. Encoded protein: CASSLLGGTPNNEQFF.

The J gene is TRBJ2-5, the V gene TRBV5-5; TRBD2 matches at 9 bases. V lost 2 bases, J lost 7 bases, and 18 bases stayed unmatched. CDR1 is SGHKS and CDR2 is YYEKEE in the germline V gene (reference sequence). The CDR3 has 18 residues. CDR3 loop: CASSFGFPSGIHARTQYF. In DNA form, the CDR3 reads TGTGCCAGCAGCTTCGGGTTTCCTAGCGGGATCCATGCCCGGACCCAGTACTTC.

This clonotype was detected many times. V gene TRBV29-1 combines with J gene TRBJ1-2; TRBD1 might be the D (5 bases). Trimming pared 4 bases from V and 6 bases from J, leaving 9 bases between. Germline V gene lookup returns CDR1 SQVTM and CDR2 ANQGSEA. The CDR3 has 11 amino acids. For the CDR3, the DNA is TGCAGCGTTGTTCGGGGGGATGGCTACACCTTC. As protein: CSVVRGDGYTF.

In this sample, this clonotype turned up a few times. The chain links TRBV18 to TRBJ2-3, with 10 bases fitting TRBD1. CDR3 size: 16 residues. The trim removed 0 bases at V and 7 bases at J, leaving 7 bases unmatched. The V gene's germline CDR1 is KGHSH and CDR2 LQKENI. CDR3 nucleotides: TGTGCCAGCTCACCACCGGTTCGACAGGGGGCGTATACGCAGTATTTT. Amino acids: CASSPPVRQGAYTQYF.

Only a few counts were recorded for this clonotype. The V call is TRBV12-3 or TRBV12-4, the J call TRBJ1-5; D ambiguous. V was clipped by 6 bases and J by 1 base, with 10 bases between them. CDR3 size: 14 residues. This CDR3 reads CASSIKGSNQPQHF. In DNA form, the CDR3 reads TGTGCCAGCAGCATTAAGGGAAGCAATCAGCCCCAGCATTTT.

This clonotype has only one observation. A read error may account for a junction end that differs from germline. V usage is TRBV5-1 and J usage is TRBJ2-7, with a tentative D call TRBD1 (6 bases). Germline V gene lookup returns CDR1 SGHRS and CDR2 YFSETQ. This CDR3 is 14 amino acids long. In DNA form, the CDR3 reads TGCGCCAGCAGCCCCGGGACAAGCTCCTACAAGCAGTACTTC. Protein: CASSPGTSSYKQYF. Complete variable domain (other parts from reference TRBV5-1 and TRBJ2-7): KAGVTQTPRYLIKTRGQQVTLSCSPISGHRSVSWYQQTPGQGLQFLFEYFSETQRNKGNFPGRFSGRQFSNSRSEMNVSTLELGDSALYLCASSPGTSSYKQYFGPGTRLTVT.

This clonotype was seen repeatedly, ten times or more. The gene calls are TRBV20-1 and TRBJ2-2; possible D gene TRBD2, 6 bases. The V and J ends lost 0 bases and 4 bases respectively, with 9 bases between them. The germline gives CDR1 DFQATT, CDR2 SNEGSKA (reference sequence). The CDR3 consists of 14 residues. The CDR3: CSARDMGGTGELFF. The CDR3 coding sequence is TGCAGTGCTAGAGATATGGGGGGCACCGGGGAGCTGTTTTTT.

This clonotype was observed a few times. The chain employs TRBV12-5 and TRBJ2-1, with 10 positions matching TRBD2. CDR3 length: 16 amino acids. V was clipped by 7 bases and J by 8 bases; unmatched bases: 14. In germline, CDR1 is LGHNT, CDR2 FRNRAP. The CDR3 DNA is TGTGCTAGTGATAGCGGGGGGCCGCTTAAGGAGTATGAGCAGTTCTTC. Translated: CASDSGGPLKEYEQFF. Together with reference TRBV12-5 and TRBJ2-1, the CDR3 gives the full variable domain: DARVTQTPRHKVTEMGQEVTMRCQPILGHNTVFWYRQTMMQGLELLAYFRNRAPLDDSGMPKDRFSAEMPDATLATLKIQPSEPRDSAVYFCASDSGGPLKEYEQFFGPGTRLTVL.

The chain carries TRBV5-1 and TRBJ2-7; TRBD2 aligns across 11 bases. J was trimmed by 4 bases and V by 4 bases; bases with no gene match: 7. Germline V gene data show CDR1 as SGHRS and CDR2 as YFSETQ. CDR3 length equals 15 residues. CDR3 nucleotide sequence: TGCGCCAGCAGCGTGCTCACTAGCGGGAGTTACGAGCAGTACTTC. Its translation: CASSVLTSGSYEQYF.

This clonotype was found a few times. The chain combines TRBV2 with TRBJ2-3; D is uncertain. V was shortened by 6 bases and J by 3 bases, with 7 bases between the two germline ends. The germline gives CDR1 SNHLY, CDR2 FYNNEI. The CDR3 runs to 12 residues. CDR3 region: CASSVVTDTQYF. CDR3 in DNA: TGTGCCAGCAGCGTCGTAACAGATACGCAGTATTTT.

This clonotype has more than one count but fewer than ten. The chain is built from TRBV25-1 and TRBJ2-3; D is unclear. CDR3 length: 13 amino acids. CDR1 MGHDK and CDR2 SYGVNS come from the germline V gene. Trimming removed 8 bases from V and 4 bases from J, with 13 bases in between. The CDR3 is CASGYLNPDTQYF. The CDR3 nucleotides read TGTGCCAGCGGCTATTTAAATCCAGATACGCAGTATTTT.